Below, one TCR beta chain is given with its context. Profiling relied on immunoSEQ multiplex PCR, and the TCRdb table lists in-frame clones only, not all of them. This sample has 200,000 to 300,000 clones, with around 84% found just once. This sample stems from a study of blood T cell repertoires in COVID-19. The germline V gene has CDR1 MNHEY and CDR2 SVGEGT. The ends lost 6 bases at V and 6 bases at J; junction bases unmatched: 9. CDR3 size: 14 residues. The chain employs TRBV6-2 or TRBV6-3 and TRBJ2-7; 9 bases fit TRBD1. This receptor was taken from a man aged 55 to 70 with acute or convalescent COVID-19. Sequencing used peripheral blood. The CDR3 DNA sequence: TGTGCCAGCAGCGGGGACAGGGAGGTCATCGAGCAGTACTTC. Translation gives CASSGDREVIEQYF.